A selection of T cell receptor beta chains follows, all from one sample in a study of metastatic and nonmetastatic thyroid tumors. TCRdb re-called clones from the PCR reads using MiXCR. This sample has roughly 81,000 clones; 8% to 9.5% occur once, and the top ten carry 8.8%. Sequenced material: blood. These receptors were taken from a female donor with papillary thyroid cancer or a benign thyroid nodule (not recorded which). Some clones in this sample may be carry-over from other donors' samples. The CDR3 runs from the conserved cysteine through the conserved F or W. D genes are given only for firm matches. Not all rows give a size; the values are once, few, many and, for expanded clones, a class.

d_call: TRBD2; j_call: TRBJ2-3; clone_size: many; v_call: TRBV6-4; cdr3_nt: TGTGCCAGCAGTGAGACTAGCGGGACAGATACGCAGTATTTT; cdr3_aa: CASSETSGTDTQYF
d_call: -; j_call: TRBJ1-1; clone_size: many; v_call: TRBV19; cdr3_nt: TGTGCCACCGGGGGAGATTGGGCTGAAGCTTTCTTT; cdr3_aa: CATGGDWAEAFF
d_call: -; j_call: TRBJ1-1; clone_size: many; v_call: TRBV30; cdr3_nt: TGTGCCTGGAGTGTTGGGATCCAGAACACTGAAGCTTTCTTT; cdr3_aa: CAWSVGIQNTEAFF
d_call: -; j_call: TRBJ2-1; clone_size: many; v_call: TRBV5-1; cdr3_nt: TGCGCCAGCAGCTTGGGGGGCAGGGAGCACAATGAGCAGTTCTTC; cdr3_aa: CASSLGGREHNEQFF
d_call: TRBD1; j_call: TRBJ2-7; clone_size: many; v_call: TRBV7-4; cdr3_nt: TGTGCCAGCAGCCCCAGACAGGGGTCCTGGGGAGAGCAGTACTTC; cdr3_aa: CASSPRQGSWGEQYF
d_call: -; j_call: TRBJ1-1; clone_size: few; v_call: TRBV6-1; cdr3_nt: TGTGCCAGCAGTCCAGGGGTAGAAGCTTTCTTT; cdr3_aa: CASSPGVEAFF
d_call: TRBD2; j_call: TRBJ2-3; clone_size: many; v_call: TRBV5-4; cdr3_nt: TGTGCCAGCAGGTTAGCGGGGGCTCGCACAGATACGCAGTATTTT; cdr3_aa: CASRLAGARTDTQYF
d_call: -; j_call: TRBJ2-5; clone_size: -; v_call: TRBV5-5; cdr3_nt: TGTGCCAGCCTCGGGGGCGGGGAGACCCAGTACTTC; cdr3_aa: CASLGGGETQYF
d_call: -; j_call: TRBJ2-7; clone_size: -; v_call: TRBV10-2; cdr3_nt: TGCGCCAGCAGCTCTAGCTCCCACGAGCAGTACTTC; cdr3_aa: CASSSSSHEQYF
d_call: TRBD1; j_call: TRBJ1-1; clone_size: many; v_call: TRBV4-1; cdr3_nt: TGCGCCAGCAGCCAAGAGACAGGGGTCACTGAAGCTTTCTTT; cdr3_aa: CASSQETGVTEAFF
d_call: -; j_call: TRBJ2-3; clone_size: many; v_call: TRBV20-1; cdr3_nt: TGCAGTGCTCTAGGATCTGATACGCAGTATTTT; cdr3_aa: CSALGSDTQYF
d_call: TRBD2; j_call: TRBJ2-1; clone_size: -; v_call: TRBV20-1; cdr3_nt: TGCAGTTCTAGGTCTGCTAGCGGGGGATCCAATGAGCAGTTCTTC; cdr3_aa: CSSRSASGGSNEQFF
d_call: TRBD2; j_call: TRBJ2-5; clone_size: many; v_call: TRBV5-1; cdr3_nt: TGCGCCAGCAGCTTGGAGGGACTAGCGCGGGAGACCCAGTACTTC; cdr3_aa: CASSLEGLARETQYF
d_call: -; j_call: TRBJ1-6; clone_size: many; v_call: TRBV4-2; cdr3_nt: TGTGCCAGCAGCGGGGGTATAGGCAGCTCCTATAATTCACCCCTCCACTTT; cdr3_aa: CASSGGIGSSYNSPLHF
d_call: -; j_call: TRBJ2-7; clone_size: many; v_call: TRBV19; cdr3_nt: TGTGCCAGCACATTAGGACCCTCCTACGAGCAGTACTTC; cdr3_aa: CASTLGPSYEQYF
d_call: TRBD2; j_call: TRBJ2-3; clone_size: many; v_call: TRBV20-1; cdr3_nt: TGCAGTGCTAGAGATATGAAGCGGGGGGAGGTAGATACGCAGTATTTT; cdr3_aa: CSARDMKRGEVDTQYF
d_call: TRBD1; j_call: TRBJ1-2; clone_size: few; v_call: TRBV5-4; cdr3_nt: TGTGCCAGCAGCACCTACAGGGGAAGGTATGGCTACACCTTC; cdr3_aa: CASSTYRGRYGYTF
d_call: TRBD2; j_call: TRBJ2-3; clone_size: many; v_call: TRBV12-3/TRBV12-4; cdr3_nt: TGTGCCAGCAGACACAGCGGGGGGGCCAAAGATACGCAGTATTTT; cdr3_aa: CASRHSGGAKDTQYF
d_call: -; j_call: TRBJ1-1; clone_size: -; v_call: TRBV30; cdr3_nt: TGTGCCTGGAGTGGCGGCATTAAAGCTTTCTTT; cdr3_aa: CAWSGGIKAFF
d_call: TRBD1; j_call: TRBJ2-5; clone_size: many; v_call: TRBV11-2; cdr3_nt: TGTGCCAGCAGCTTAGCAGGGACAGGGTCTCGGTACTTC; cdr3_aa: CASSLAGTGSRYF
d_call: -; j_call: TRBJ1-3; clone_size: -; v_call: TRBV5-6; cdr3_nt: TGTGCCAGCAGCCCCCTCTTATCTGGAAACACCATATATTTT; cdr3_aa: CASSPLLSGNTIYF
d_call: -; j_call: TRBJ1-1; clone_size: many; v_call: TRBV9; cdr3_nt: TGTGCCAGCAGCGTAGAGGCCATGAACACTGAAGCTTTCTTT; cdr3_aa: CASSVEAMNTEAFF
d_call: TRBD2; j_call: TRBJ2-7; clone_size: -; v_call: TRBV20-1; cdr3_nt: TGCAGTGCTAGATCGACTAGCGGTCCCCACGAGCAGTACTTC; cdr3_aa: CSARSTSGPHEQYF
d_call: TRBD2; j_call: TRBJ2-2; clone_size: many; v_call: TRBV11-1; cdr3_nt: TGTGCCAGCAGCCTCTGGGAGGGACGTTCGAACACCGGGGAGCTGTTTTTT; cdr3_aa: CASSLWEGRSNTGELFF
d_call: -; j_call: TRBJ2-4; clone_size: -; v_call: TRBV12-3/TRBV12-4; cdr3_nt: TGTGCCAGCTTATCACTAGCCAAAAACATTCAGTACTTC; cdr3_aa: CASLSLAKNIQYF
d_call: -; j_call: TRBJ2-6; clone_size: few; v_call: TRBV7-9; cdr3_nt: TGTGCCACGTCTGTGGGCTCTGGGGCCAACGTCCTGACTTTC; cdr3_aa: CATSVGSGANVLTF
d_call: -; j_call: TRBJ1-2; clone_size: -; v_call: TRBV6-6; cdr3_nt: TGTGCCAGCAGTTACGGCAGGGCGGGAAACTATGGCTACACCTTC; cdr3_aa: CASSYGRAGNYGYTF
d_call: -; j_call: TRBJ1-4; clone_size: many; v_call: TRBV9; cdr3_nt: TGTGCCAGCAGCGATGAACAGACTGAAAAACTGTTTTTT; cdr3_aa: CASSDEQTEKLFF
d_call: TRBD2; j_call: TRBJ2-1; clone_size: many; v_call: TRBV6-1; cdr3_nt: TGTGCCAGCAGTGAAATGGCGGGGGGGTACAATGAGCAGTTCTTC; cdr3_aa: CASSEMAGGYNEQFF
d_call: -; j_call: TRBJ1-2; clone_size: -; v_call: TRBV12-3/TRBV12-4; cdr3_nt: TGTGCCAGCAGTTTTGGGGGACGTGTCCCCTATGGCTACACCTTC; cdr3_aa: CASSFGGRVPYGYTF
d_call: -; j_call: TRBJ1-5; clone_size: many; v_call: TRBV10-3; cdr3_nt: TGTGCCATCAGTGGGGAAGGCAGGCAGCCCCAGCATTTT; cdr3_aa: CAISGEGRQPQHF
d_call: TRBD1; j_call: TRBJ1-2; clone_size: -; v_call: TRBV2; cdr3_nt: TGTGCCAGCAGTGAGGGACAGGGTTATGGCTACACCTTC; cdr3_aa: CASSEGQGYGYTF
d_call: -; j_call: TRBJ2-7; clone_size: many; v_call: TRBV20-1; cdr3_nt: TGCAGTGCTAGTTCGGGGAACTCCTACGAGCAGTACTTC; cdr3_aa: CSASSGNSYEQYF
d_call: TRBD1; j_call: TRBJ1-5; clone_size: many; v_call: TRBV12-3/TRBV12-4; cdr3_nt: TGTGCCAGCAGCCGTCCGGGACAGGGGGTCATAAGCAATCAGCCCCAGCATTTT; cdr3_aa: CASSRPGQGVISNQPQHF
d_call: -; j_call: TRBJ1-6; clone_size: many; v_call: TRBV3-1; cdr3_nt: TGTGCCAGCAGCCCTGCGGGCCCTGCGGATTCACCCCTCCACTTT; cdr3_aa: CASSPAGPADSPLHF
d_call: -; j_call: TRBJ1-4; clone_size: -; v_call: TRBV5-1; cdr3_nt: TGCGCCAGCCCCGAGACAGGAGGCGAGGAAAAACTGTTTTTT; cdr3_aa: CASPETGGEEKLFF
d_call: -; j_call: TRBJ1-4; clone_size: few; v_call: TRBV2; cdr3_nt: TGTGCCAGCAGTGACGGCACTGCAACTAATGAAAAACTGTTTTTT; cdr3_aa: CASSDGTATNEKLFF
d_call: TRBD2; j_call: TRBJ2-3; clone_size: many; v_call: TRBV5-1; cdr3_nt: TGCGCCAGCAGCTTGGGACTAGCGGGGGGCACAGATACGCAGTATTTT; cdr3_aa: CASSLGLAGGTDTQYF
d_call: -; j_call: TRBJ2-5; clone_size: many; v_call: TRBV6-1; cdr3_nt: TGTGCCAGCACCCTTTCCGGGGGAGGAGAGACCCAGTACTTC; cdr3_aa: CASTLSGGGETQYF
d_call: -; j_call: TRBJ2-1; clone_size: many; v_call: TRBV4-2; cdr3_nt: TGTGCCAGCAGCCAAAAGTCCTATGGTAGTGAGCAGTTCTTC; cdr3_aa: CASSQKSYGSEQFF
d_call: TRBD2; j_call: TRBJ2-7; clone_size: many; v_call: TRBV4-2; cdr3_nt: TGTGCCAGCAGCCAAGATACGGGGACTAGCGACGAGCAGTACTTC; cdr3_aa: CASSQDTGTSDEQYF
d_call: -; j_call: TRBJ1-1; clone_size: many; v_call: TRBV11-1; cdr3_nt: TGTGCCAGCAGCTTGCGCAGGGTAGGCACTGAAGCTTTCTTT; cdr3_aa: CASSLRRVGTEAFF
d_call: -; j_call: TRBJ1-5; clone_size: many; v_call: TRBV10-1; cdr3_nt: TGCGCCAGCGCGGGACAACCCCAGCATTTT; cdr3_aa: CASAGQPQHF
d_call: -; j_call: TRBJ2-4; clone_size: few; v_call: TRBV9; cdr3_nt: TGTGCCAGCAGCGTAGCTGGGGACGGCTGGGACATTCAGTACTTC; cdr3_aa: CASSVAGDGWDIQYF
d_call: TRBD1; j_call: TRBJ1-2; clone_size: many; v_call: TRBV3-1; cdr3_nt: TGTGCCAGCAGCCTGAAAGGACAGGGTGCCTATGGCTACACCTTC; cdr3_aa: CASSLKGQGAYGYTF
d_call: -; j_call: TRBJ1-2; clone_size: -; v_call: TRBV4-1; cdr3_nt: TGCGCCAGCAGCCAAGATCAGGGGACCTATGGCTACACCTTC; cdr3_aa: CASSQDQGTYGYTF
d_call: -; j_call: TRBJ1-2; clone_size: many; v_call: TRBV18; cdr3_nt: TGTGCCAGCTCGCCGACAGAGATGAGCCCCTATGGCTACACCTTC; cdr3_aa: CASSPTEMSPYGYTF
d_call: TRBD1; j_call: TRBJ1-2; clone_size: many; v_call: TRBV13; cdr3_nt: TGTGCCAGCAGCCCAGTCCCGGGACAGTTTAACTATGGCTACACCTTC; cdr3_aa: CASSPVPGQFNYGYTF